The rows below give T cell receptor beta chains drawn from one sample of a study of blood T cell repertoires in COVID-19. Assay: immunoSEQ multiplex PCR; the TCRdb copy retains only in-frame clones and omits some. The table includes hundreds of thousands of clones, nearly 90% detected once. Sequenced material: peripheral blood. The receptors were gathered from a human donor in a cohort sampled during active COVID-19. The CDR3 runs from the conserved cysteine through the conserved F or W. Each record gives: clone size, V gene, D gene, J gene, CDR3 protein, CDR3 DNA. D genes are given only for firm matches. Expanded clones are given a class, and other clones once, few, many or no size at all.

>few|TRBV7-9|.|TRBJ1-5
CASSLGGQPQHF
TGTGCCAGCAGCTTAGGAGGACAGCCCCAGCATTTT
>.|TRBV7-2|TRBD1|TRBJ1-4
CASSFGTATNEKLFF
TGTGCCAGCAGTTTCGGGACAGCAACTAATGAAAAACTGTTTTTT
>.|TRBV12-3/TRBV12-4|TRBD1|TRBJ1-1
CASSRTGVTEAFF
TGTGCCAGCAGCCGGACAGGGGTCACTGAAGCTTTCTTT
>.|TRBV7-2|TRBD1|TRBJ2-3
CASSMDRGTDTQYF
TGTGCCAGCAGCATGGACAGGGGAACAGATACGCAGTATTTT
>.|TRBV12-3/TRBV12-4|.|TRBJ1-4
CASSSRGNEKLFF
TGTGCCAGCAGTTCCCGGGGAAATGAAAAACTGTTTTTT
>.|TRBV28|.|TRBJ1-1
CASSLSAANTEAFF
TGTGCCAGCAGTTTGAGCGCAGCGAACACTGAAGCTTTCTTT
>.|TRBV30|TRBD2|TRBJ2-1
CAWWTSGSVGDSYNEQFF
TGTGCCTGGTGGACTAGCGGGAGCGTAGGGGACTCCTACAATGAGCAGTTCTTC
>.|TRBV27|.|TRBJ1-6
CASSPPLGRSYNSPLHF
TGTGCCAGCAGTCCCCCCCTTGGGAGGTCCTATAATTCACCCCTCCACTTT
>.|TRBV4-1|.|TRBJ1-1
CASSKNKNTEAFF
TGCGCCAGCAGCAAGAACAAGAACACTGAAGCTTTCTTT
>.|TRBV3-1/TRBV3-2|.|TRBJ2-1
CASSQEYGGLNEQFF
TGTGCCAGCAGCCAAGAATACGGCGGTTTAAATGAGCAGTTCTTC
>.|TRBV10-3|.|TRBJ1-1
CATTGEVQGTEAFF
TGTGCCACCACGGGGGAGGTCCAGGGCACTGAAGCTTTCTTT
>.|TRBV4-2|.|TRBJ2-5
CASSHLGGSRETQYF
TGTGCCAGCAGCCACCTTGGTGGGAGTCGGGAGACCCAGTACTTC
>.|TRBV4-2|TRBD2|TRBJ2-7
CASSQLSGSSSYEQYF
TGTGCCAGCAGCCAACTTAGCGGGTCCAGCTCCTACGAGCAGTACTTC
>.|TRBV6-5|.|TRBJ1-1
CASSYSESHWNTEAFF
TGTGCCAGCAGTTACTCTGAATCCCACTGGAACACTGAAGCTTTCTTT
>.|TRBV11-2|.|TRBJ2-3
CASSSGFGSPPTDTQYF
TGTGCCAGCAGCTCGGGTTTTGGGAGTCCCCCCACAGATACGCAGTATTTT
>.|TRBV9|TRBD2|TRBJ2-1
CASSVGTSGSNEQFF
TGTGCCAGCAGCGTTGGGACTAGCGGGAGCAATGAGCAGTTCTTC